This TCR beta chain is drawn from a study of CD8 T cells in ankylosing spondylitis. Study-level findings and limits: Relatively scarce in peripheral blood, disease-linked clones were CD8+. In ankylosing spondylitis blood, a motif of roughly 8 highly homologous TCR beta variants appeared characteristic. Matched ankylosing spondylitis synovial fluid reportedly showed significant enrichment of disease-linked clones.

Libraries of TCR beta came from quantitative 5'-RACE with molecular barcodes. TCRdb reanalysed the 5' RACE reads using MiXCR and keeps one entry per CDR3 protein. The table includes under 550,000 distinct CDR3 sequences, roughly a quarter detected once. The CDR3 covers 16 residues. The germline CDR1 and CDR2 sequences are SQVTM and ANQGSEA. Trimming removed 6 bases from V and 4 bases from J; junction bases left unmatched: 10. Details on this clonotype: Antigen specificity is unknown.

Sequenced material: blood, either unsorted or a sorted T cell fraction (not recorded which). This rearrangement joins TRBV29-1 to TRBJ2-2; 11 bases map to TRBD2. The TCR sequence derives from a male donor with ankylosing spondylitis. CDR3 coding DNA: TGCAGCGTCCTATTAACTAGCGGGAGTATCACCGGGGAGCTGTTTTTT. Its protein is CSVLLTSGSITGELFF.